Detailed here is one TCR beta chain. Selected positively for CCR7 and CD45RO-negative, naive CD8 cells excluded terminally differentiated effector memory CD45RA+ cells. Researchers divided each subset's genomic DNA evenly across several immunoSEQ plates. The repertoire was sequenced with immunoSEQ multiplex PCR; TCRdb's copy has only in-frame clones and lacks some. The sample holds roughly 850,000 clones, 96% seen once. Germline V gene lookup returns CDR1 MNHEY and CDR2 SMNVEV (reference sequence). There are 14 residues in the CDR3. V shed 6 bases, J shed 7 bases, and the junction held 6 bases outside the gene matches. This specimen comes from a study of shared clonotypes between healthy human individuals. Study overall: Per donor, three plates held CD4 naive cells, three held CD4 memory, two held CD8 naive and one held CD8 memory.

The source is a man younger than 40 in good health. The specimen sequenced was naive CD8+ T cells sorted from blood. The chain uses TRBV27 and TRBJ2-3; TRBD2 aligns across 11 bases. The CDR3 nucleotides read TGTGCCAGCAGCCTCGGGACTAGCGGTAATACGCAGTATTTT. It translates to CASSLGTSGNTQYF.